The 13 T cell receptor beta chains below all came from one sample that was sequenced in a study of beta chain features in type 1 diabetes. Since all of the isolated RNA was reverse transcribed, expressed TCRB transcripts were what got sequenced. Some clones are missing from TCRdb's copy, which holds only in-frame ones; the method was immunoSEQ multiplex PCR. The data hold 150,000 to 190,000 clones, with less than 9.5% observed a single time. Material: central memory CD4+ T cells from blood. These receptors came from a man aged 18 to 30 in good health.

Only a few counts were recorded for this clone. The rearrangement joins TRBV7-2 to TRBJ2-7; 7 positions match TRBD1. The germline gives CDR1 SGHTA, CDR2 FQGNSA. V was clipped by 4 bases and J by 3 bases; unmatched bases: 9. This CDR3 spans 15 amino acids. CDR3 protein: CASSSPGQTLYEQYF. CDR3 bases: TGTGCCAGCAGCTCGCCGGGACAGACCCTCTACGAGCAGTACTTC.

As for this clone: This same CDR3 is encoded by further DNA sequences in the sample. The chain couples TRBV11-2 to TRBJ1-1, with D perhaps TRBD1 (5 bases). Looked up from germline, CDR1 is SGHAT and CDR2 is FQNNGV. The ends were cut back, 3 bases at V and 4 bases at J, with 9 bases in the middle. This CDR3 contains 13 residues. In DNA, the CDR3 is TGTGCCAGCAGCTTTCAGGGCGGCACTGAAGCTTTCTTT. Translation: CASSFQGGTEAFF.

About this clone: Other DNA sequences in this specimen translate into the identical CDR3. The chain combines TRBV30 with TRBJ1-5; tentatively, D is TRBD1 (5 bases). V gave up 1 base and J gave up 6 bases, with 10 bases separating them. There are 13 residues in the CDR3. Germline CDR1 reads GTSNPN; CDR2 reads SVGIG (reference sequence). The DNA for the CDR3 is TGTGCCTGGAGTGCAGGGTTCGGTCAGCCCCAGCATTTT. It codes for CAWSAGFGQPQHF. The full variable domain, completed using reference TRBV30 and TRBJ1-5, is SQTIHQWPATLVQPVGSPLSLECTVEGTSNPNLYWYRQAAGRGLQLLFYSVGIGQISSEVPQNLSASRPQDRQFILSSKKLLLSDSGFYLCAWSAGFGQPQHFGDGTRLSIL.

This clone has more than one count but fewer than ten. The chain uses TRBV25-1 and TRBJ1-2; 8 bases are shared with TRBD1. Germline assignment: CDR1 MGHDK and CDR2 SYGVNS. The CDR3 length is 16 residues. The trim removed 1 base at V and 4 bases at J, leaving 8 bases unmatched. CDR3 bases: TGTGCCAGCAGTGAATTCCGGACAGGGTTATCCTATGGCTACACCTTC. Translated: CASSEFRTGLSYGYTF.

At least ten counts were recorded for this clone. This chain joins TRBV30 and TRBJ2-7; D gene ambiguous. The CDR3 is made up of 11 amino acids. Germline V CDR1 and CDR2: GTSNPN, SVGIG (reference sequence). V was clipped by 2 bases and J by 3 bases, with 5 bases between them. The CDR3 region has the DNA TGTGCCTGGAGTCACGGCTACGAGCAGTACTTC. This encodes CAWSHGYEQYF.

This clone was found many times. V gene TRBV15 combines with J gene TRBJ2-7, with 7 bases identical to TRBD1. After removal of 6 bases from V and 2 bases from J, the junction contained 10 bases not matched to a gene. From germline, CDR1 is LNHNV and CDR2 YYDKDF (reference sequence). The CDR3 length is 15 residues. In DNA form, the CDR3 reads TGTGCCACCAGTCCGAGTCCAACAGGGGCCTACGAGCAGTACTTC. Protein sequence: CATSPSPTGAYEQYF.

The rearrangement links TRBV27 to TRBJ1-2, with a tentative D call TRBD1 (5 bases). Germline CDR1 is MNHEY and CDR2 is SMNVEV (reference sequence). The CDR3 runs 14 residues. The ends were cut back, 4 bases at V and 0 bases at J, with 9 bases in the middle. CDR3 residues: CASSWAGTNYGYTF. CDR3 in DNA: TGTGCCAGCAGTTGGGCAGGGACTAACTATGGCTACACCTTC.

This CDR3 reads CAISFQRGHTDTQYF. As DNA, the CDR3 is TGTGCCATCAGTTTCCAGCGGGGGCACACAGATACGCAGTATTTT. The genes are TRBV10-3 and TRBJ2-3, with 8 bases fitting TRBD2. Trimming removed 5 bases from V and 2 bases from J; junction bases left unmatched: 6. Germline V gene sequence: CDR1 ENHRY, CDR2 SYGVKD. The CDR3 has 15 amino acids.

V and J are TRBV7-9 and TRBJ1-1; 8 nucleotides match TRBD1. The CDR3 loop spans 13 amino acids. The germline V gene encodes CDR1 SEHNR and CDR2 FQNEAQ (reference sequence). Losses at the gene ends were 5 bases for V and 6 bases for J; bases not matched to a gene: 5. Here the CDR3 reads CASSELQGAEAFF. The DNA of the CDR3 is TGTGCCAGCAGCGAACTACAGGGGGCTGAAGCTTTCTTT.

There are a few counts of this clone. The chain links TRBV6-5 to TRBJ2-2, with no clear D. The CDR3 spans 15 residues. Per germline, CDR1 MNHEY and CDR2 SVGAGI. V gave up 7 bases and J gave up 2 bases, with 14 bases separating them. The CDR3: CASTKYTVNTGELFF. DNA of the CDR3: TGTGCCAGCACCAAATATACAGTAAACACCGGGGAGCTGTTTTTT.

This clone was counted between two and nine times. V gene TRBV11-1 combines with J gene TRBJ2-3; D call uncertain. V lost 0 bases and J 1 base, leaving 5 bases between the germline ends. Germline CDR1 reads SGHAT; CDR2 reads FQDESV (reference sequence). CDR3 length: 14 residues. The CDR3 sequence is CASSLATRTDTQYF. CDR3 in DNA: TGTGCCAGCAGCTTAGCGACACGCACAGATACGCAGTATTTT.

The chain employs TRBV28 and TRBJ2-7, with TRBD1 as a possible D gene (6 bases). Trimming pared 6 bases from V and 5 bases from J, leaving 17 bases between. CDR3 length: 14 residues. Germline CDR1 and CDR2: MDHEN and SYDVKM. The CDR3 DNA reads as TGTGCCAGCAGAGAAATACAGGGTACCCACGAGCAGTACTTC. Amino acids: CASREIQGTHEQYF.

In its sample, this clone was seen a few times. The chain joins TRBV7-9 to TRBJ1-3; no reliable D call. The CDR3 is 15 residues long. V was shortened by 1 base and J by 4 bases, with 11 bases between the two germline ends. Germline CDR1 and CDR2: SEHNR and FQNEAQ (reference sequence). The CDR3 here is CASSLGGSGGNTIYF. CDR3 sequence (DNA): TGTGCCAGCAGCTTAGGAGGATCGGGAGGAAACACCATATATTTT.